One and the same sample provided the 29 T cell receptor beta chains below, sequenced in a study of beta chain features in type 1 diabetes. Investigators reverse transcribed all isolated RNA, so they sequenced expressed TCRB transcripts. TCRdb's copy holds only in-frame clones and misses some; the assay was immunoSEQ multiplex PCR. In the table there are 350,000 or so clones, about 20% of which are singletons. The sequencing input was naive CD4+ T cells from blood. The receptors were gathered from a woman aged 18-30 years in good health.

This clone has just a few counts. The chain recombines TRBV6-5 with TRBJ2-5, with 8 bases fitting TRBD2. The trim removed 0 bases at V and 1 base at J, leaving 4 bases unmatched. The CDR3 loop spans 16 amino acids. CDR1 is MNHEY, CDR2 SVGAGI, per germline. This CDR3 is CASSYSPAGVQETQYF. The CDR3 coding sequence is TGTGCCAGCAGTTACTCTCCAGCGGGGGTCCAAGAGACCCAGTACTTC.

This clone was seen more than once but under ten times. The chain employs TRBV9 and TRBJ1-4; D is ambiguous. Trimming removed 5 bases from V and 3 bases from J, with 14 bases in between. CDR1 and CDR2 (germline): SGDLS, YYNGEE. The CDR3 totals 15 residues. For the CDR3, the DNA is TGTGCCAGCAGTCAAAGGACGGAGGCTAATGAAAAACTGTTTTTT. This encodes CASSQRTEANEKLFF. The complete variable domain, with remaining parts taken from reference TRBV9 and TRBJ1-4, reads DSGVTQTPKHLITATGQRVTLRCSPRSGDLSVYWYQQSLDQGLQFLIQYYNGEERAKGNILERFSAQQFPDLHSELNLSSLELGDSALYFCASSQRTEANEKLFFGSGTQLSVL.

This chain uses TRBV2 with TRBJ2-1, with 9 bases lining up with TRBD2. Germline loops: CDR1 SNHLY, CDR2 FYNNEI. V was pared by 6 bases and J by 6 bases, with 3 bases of the junction left unmatched. CDR3 length equals 13 residues. The CDR3 protein is CASRRLAANEQFF. DNA of the CDR3: TGTGCCAGCAGGAGACTAGCGGCCAATGAGCAGTTCTTC.

The J gene is TRBJ2-7, the V gene TRBV6-6, with 7 bases identical to TRBD2. Trimming cost V 10 bases and J 5 bases; bases outside gene matches: 11. This CDR3 contains 13 residues. Looked up from germline, CDR1 is MNHNY and CDR2 is SVGAGI (reference sequence). CDR3 residues: CATAGGSVHEQYF. The CDR3 coding sequence is TGTGCCACCGCGGGCGGGAGTGTACACGAGCAGTACTTC.

This clone was picked up a small number of times. The sample carries other DNA sequences with the same CDR3. The rearrangement joins TRBV18 to TRBJ1-1; possibly TRBD1 for D (6 bases). CDR3 length: 13 amino acids. Germline V gene sequence: CDR1 KGHSH, CDR2 LQKENI. V lost 6 bases, J lost 1 base, and 9 bases lay in between. CDR3 in amino acids: CASSLGQNTEAFF. CDR3 sequence (DNA): TGTGCCAGCTCGTTGGGACAGAACACTGAAGCTTTCTTT.

The table lists this clone with a few counts. The chain couples TRBV15 to TRBJ2-2; 8 bases are a match to TRBD2. Germline CDR1 LNHNV, CDR2 YYDKDF (reference sequence). The CDR3 has 16 residues. Trimming cost V 2 bases and J 6 bases; bases outside gene matches: 8. As DNA, the CDR3 is TGTGCCACCAGCAGAAGGGATAGAGCGGGAGCCGGGGAGCTGTTTTTT. It specifies CATSRRDRAGAGELFF.

This clone was seen a few times. The chain recombines TRBV23-1 with TRBJ2-1; 9 bases fit TRBD2. TRBV23-1 belongs to the ORF category, with a function that is uncertain. V trimming: 3 bases; J trimming: 7 bases; junction bases outside the gene matches: 10. This CDR3 has 16 residues. CDR3 protein: CASSHQGLLAGNEQFF. Written as DNA, the CDR3 is TGCGCCAGCAGTCACCAGGGTCTTCTAGCGGGGAATGAGCAGTTCTTC.

The chain couples TRBV29-1 to TRBJ2-3; 7 bases align to TRBD2. Per germline, CDR1 SQVTM and CDR2 ANQGSEA. V was pared by 5 bases and J by 7 bases, with 9 bases of the junction left unmatched. The CDR3 runs 13 residues. DNA of the CDR3: TGCAGCGTTCCGGGACTAACGAAAAATACGCAGTATTTT. As protein: CSVPGLTKNTQYF.

V is TRBV13 and J is TRBJ2-1; TRBD2 agrees at 13 bases. The CDR3 runs 20 residues. Germline V CDR1 and CDR2: PRHDT, FYEKMQ (reference sequence). Losses at the gene ends were 4 bases for V and 9 bases for J; bases not matched to a gene: 21. The CDR3 DNA reads as TGTGCCAGCAGCTCGCGACTAGCGGGAGGCCTGGGACTCCTGATGGGTGAGCAGTTCTTC. Encoded protein: CASSSRLAGGLGLLMGEQFF. Full variable domain (missing parts from reference TRBV13 and TRBJ2-1): AAGVIQSPRHLIKEKRETATLKCYPIPRHDTVYWYQQGPGQDPQFLISFYEKMQSDKGSIPDRFSAQQFSDYHSELNMSSLELGDSALYFCASSSRLAGGLGLLMGEQFFGPGTRLTVL.

This clone was seen a few times. The rearrangement uses TRBV7-2 and TRBJ2-7; TRBD2 matches at 9 bases. CDR1 and CDR2 from the germline V gene are SGHTA and FQGNSA. CDR3 length equals 14 residues. Trimming cost V 1 base and J 3 bases; bases outside gene matches: 1. This CDR3 is CASSLGSGSYEQYF. CDR3 nucleotide sequence: TGTGCCAGCAGCTTAGGTAGCGGGAGCTACGAGCAGTACTTC.

Only a few counts were recorded for this clone. This chain's CDR3 is CASSAGTVSTEAFF. In DNA, the CDR3 is TGCGCCAGCAGCGCAGGGACAGTAAGCACTGAAGCTTTCTTT. The J gene is TRBJ1-1, the V gene TRBV5-1, with 7 bases lining up with TRBD1. Losses at the gene ends were 4 bases for V and 4 bases for J; bases not matched to a gene: 7. The germline V gene encodes CDR1 SGHRS and CDR2 YFSETQ. The CDR3 consists of 14 residues.

This clone was observed a single time. The V and J genes are TRBV18 and TRBJ2-5; maybe TRBD2 (6 bases). Per germline, CDR1 KGHSH and CDR2 LQKENI. CDR3 length: 14 amino acids. Trimming shortened V by 2 bases and J by 2 bases, and 9 bases separated the two germline ends. The CDR3 protein is CASSPRTTQETQYF. The DNA for the CDR3 is TGTGCCAGCTCACCAAGGACTACTCAAGAGACCCAGTACTTC.

V gene TRBV10-3 combines with J gene TRBJ2-7; 10 nucleotides match TRBD1. This CDR3 has 15 amino acids. With V trimmed by 2 bases and J by 4 bases, 5 bases remained unmatched. From germline, CDR1 is ENHRY and CDR2 SYGVKD. The CDR3 DNA reads as TGTGCCATCAGTGAGAGGAAGGGACAGGGGTACGAGCAGTACTTC. This gives the protein CAISERKGQGYEQYF.

The chain is built from TRBV11-3 and TRBJ2-1, with D uncertain. V shed 5 bases and J shed 1 base, with 9 bases lying between them. Looked up from germline, CDR1 is SGHNT and CDR2 is YENEEA. The CDR3 consists of 14 residues. The CDR3 sequence is CASSARISYNEQFF. For the CDR3, the DNA is TGTGCCAGCAGCGCTAGGATTTCCTACAATGAGCAGTTCTTC.

The rearrangement uses TRBV4-1 and TRBJ2-7, with D possibly TRBD2 on 6 matching bases. V dropped 4 bases and J dropped 7 bases, with 14 bases sitting between them. CDR3 length: 13 amino acids. Germline-derived CDR1 and CDR2 are MGHRA and YSYEKL. CDR3 nucleotide sequence: TGCGCCAGCAGCCTCCGACTAGAAGGGGAGCAGTACTTC. Its protein product is CASSLRLEGEQYF.

This clone was observed a few times. This rearrangement joins TRBV7-8 to TRBJ2-1; 7 positions match TRBD2. This CDR3 is built from 16 residues. The J segment lost 4 bases and the V segment lost 0 bases, leaving 6 bases of the junction unmatched. Germline V CDR1 and CDR2: SGHVS, FQNEAQ. In nucleotides, the CDR3 is TGTGCCAGCAGCTTAGCCCGGGACTACTTGTACAATGAGCAGTTCTTC. Protein product: CASSLARDYLYNEQFF.

This clone has just a few counts. The V and J genes are TRBV2 and TRBJ2-1; TRBD2 aligns across 13 bases. V was pared by 5 bases and J by 6 bases, with 4 bases of the junction left unmatched. This CDR3 has 15 residues. In germline, CDR1 is SNHLY, CDR2 FYNNEI. This chain's CDR3 is CASSRTSGSANEQFF. Written as DNA, the CDR3 is TGTGCCAGCAGTAGGACTAGCGGGAGTGCCAATGAGCAGTTCTTC.

The V gene is TRBV18, the J gene TRBJ2-5; D is undetermined. The CDR3 length is 12 residues. The V and J ends lost 6 bases and 5 bases respectively, with 10 bases between them. Germline V gene lookup returns CDR1 KGHSH and CDR2 LQKENI. This CDR3 is CASSLSLETQYF. In DNA, the CDR3 is TGTGCCAGCTCGCTATCTTTGGAGACCCAGTACTTC.

This chain links TRBV6-5 with TRBJ1-4; D is ambiguous. V lost 4 bases and J lost 7, with 13 bases in between. This CDR3 has 14 residues. In germline, CDR1 is MNHEY, CDR2 SVGAGI. CDR3 protein: CASSFKGEGEKLFF. The CDR3 coding sequence is TGTGCCAGCAGTTTTAAGGGAGAAGGTGAAAAACTGTTTTTT.

The J gene is TRBJ2-7, the V gene TRBV2; D possibly corresponds to TRBD2 (6 bases). Deletions cut 6 bases from V and 0 bases from J, with 12 bases between. The CDR3 loop spans 14 amino acids. Germline V gene lookup returns CDR1 SNHLY and CDR2 FYNNEI. CDR3 loop: CASRQAGYSYEQYF. CDR3 sequence (DNA): TGTGCCAGCAGACAAGCGGGTTACTCCTACGAGCAGTACTTC.

The chain combines TRBV9 with TRBJ2-1, with TRBD2 identical over 7 bases. Germline V gene data show CDR1 as SGDLS and CDR2 as YYNGEE. CDR3 size: 15 residues. J gave up 5 bases and V 4 bases, and 9 bases lay outside the gene matches. The CDR3 spells CASSLLGGSDNEQFF. CDR3 DNA sequence: TGTGCCAGCAGCCTCCTTGGCGGGAGCGACAATGAGCAGTTCTTC.

This clone was detected a few times. The genes are TRBV5-6 and TRBJ1-5; D unresolved. Germline V gives CDR1 SGHDT, CDR2 YYEEEE. The V gene lost 2 bases and the J gene lost 7 bases, with 7 bases spanning the gap. This CDR3 has 12 amino acids. The CDR3 DNA reads TGTGCCAGCAGCTTAAGGCGGCAGCCCCAGCATTTT. This encodes CASSLRRQPQHF.

A few counts support this clone. The rearrangement joins TRBV30 to TRBJ1-1; D is undetermined. Per germline, CDR1 GTSNPN and CDR2 SVGIG (reference sequence). This CDR3 region has 11 residues. V gave up 5 bases and J gave up 1 base, with 5 bases separating them. CDR3 amino acids: CAWGGNTEAFF. CDR3 DNA: TGTGCCTGGGGAGGGAACACTGAAGCTTTCTTT.

The chain links TRBV5-4 to TRBJ1-2, with D tentatively TRBD1 (6 bases). In germline, CDR1 is SGHNT, CDR2 YYREEE (reference sequence). CDR3 length: 13 residues. V was trimmed by 0 bases and J by 3 bases, leaving 6 bases between them. CDR3 amino acids: CASSLDRDYGYTF. The CDR3, as DNA: TGTGCCAGCAGCTTGGACAGGGACTATGGCTACACCTTC.

This clone was counted only a few times. The chain's CDR3 is CASSTRGQTNEKLFF. The CDR3 DNA is TGTGCCAGCAGCACCCGGGGACAGACTAATGAAAAACTGTTTTTT. The chain is built from TRBV9 and TRBJ1-4; 7 bases agree with TRBD1. After removal of 4 bases from V and 2 bases from J, the junction contained 5 bases not matched to a gene. This CDR3 comprises 15 residues. Germline V gene data show CDR1 as SGDLS and CDR2 as YYNGEE.

The chain uses TRBV2 and TRBJ2-5; perhaps TRBD2 as D (6 bases). The CDR3 is 13 residues long. Germline loops: CDR1 SNHLY, CDR2 FYNNEI. V lost 5 bases and J 2 bases, leaving 9 bases between the germline ends. In DNA, the CDR3 is TGTGCCAGCAGTAGGGACTTACAAGAGACCCAGTACTTC. Translation: CASSRDLQETQYF.

This clone was observed a few times. This chain links TRBV5-6 with TRBJ1-5; D remains ambiguous. V dropped 1 base and J dropped 5 bases, with 7 bases sitting between them. CDR1 is SGHDT, CDR2 YYEEEE, per germline. The CDR3 has 13 amino acids. In nucleotides, the CDR3 is TGTGCCAGCAGCTTGAATCGGGATCAGCCCCAGCATTTT. Translated, it gives CASSLNRDQPQHF.

To note about this clone: The sample has other DNA sequences that encode this CDR3 too. The chain employs TRBV4-1 and TRBJ1-2; 9 nucleotides match TRBD1. From germline, CDR1 is MGHRA and CDR2 YSYEKL. The length of the CDR3 is 14 residues. The ends lost 2 bases at V and 8 bases at J; junction bases unmatched: 6. The CDR3 sequence: CASSQPGQGKGYTF. CDR3 coding DNA: TGCGCCAGCAGCCAACCGGGACAGGGCAAGGGCTACACCTTC.

This clone was picked up a small number of times. The chain recombines TRBV18 with TRBJ2-5; D ambiguous. V lost 6 bases, J lost 4 bases, and 15 bases lay in between. This CDR3 region has 14 residues. CDR1 is KGHSH, CDR2 LQKENI, per germline. The CDR3 region has the DNA TGTGCCAGCTCTCGTGGATCGGAGTCAGAGACCCAGTACTTC. It translates to CASSRGSESETQYF.